This T cell receptor (beta chain) was sequenced in a study of blood T cell repertoires in COVID-19. About the study: Samples came from the United States, Italy and Spain, spanning acute and convalescent COVID-19.

Using immunoSEQ multiplex PCR, the repertoire was profiled, and TCRdb retains in-frame clones only, with some absent. The sample holds 160,000 or so clones, roughly 87% seen once. The receptor was isolated from a woman between 45 and 60 years old with acute or convalescent COVID-19. Material: peripheral blood.

This chain's CDR3 is CASSSEGTGIKDTQYF. For the CDR3, the DNA is TGTGCCAGCAGCTCGGAGGGGACAGGGATTAAAGATACGCAGTATTTT. The chain has TRBV11-3 and TRBJ2-3, with 9 bases matching TRBD1. This CDR3 spans 16 amino acids. Unmatched junction bases numbered 10, after V lost 4 bases and J lost 5 bases. Germline CDR1 and CDR2: SGHNT and YENEEA.